This T cell receptor (beta chain) is from a study of T cells after yellow fever vaccination (dated by TCRdb to the late 2010s). Context from the whole study: Libraries from fractions with low cell numbers were prepared with the SMART-Seq v4 Ultra Low Input RNA kit. Bulk TCR alpha and beta repertoires were sequenced longitudinally to track T-cell clones before and after primary and booster YFV17D yellow fever vaccination. The cohort comprised two healthy male donors, one aged 18 to 29 and one aged 30 to 39 years. Bulk PBMC replicates and cell subsets were isolated from blood drawn at multiple timepoints before and after both primary and secondary immunization. The research as a whole found: Compared with the primary T-cell response, the secondary T-cell response was weaker but faster, peaking on day 5 rather than day 15. Because the study included only a couple of donors, the extent to which the findings can be generalized is limited. A small share of clonotypes was detected in both CD4 and CD8 compartments, with the overlap likely arising from convergent recombination. Most clones expanded after primary vaccination were re-detected after the booster (almost 98% of CD4 and about nine tenths of CD8), suggesting broad memory maintenance. Computational filtering was required because FACS-sorted repertoires could contain abundant contaminating clonotypes from the bulk population.

The germline V gene (reference sequence) sets CDR1 to LGHDT and CDR2 to YNNKEL. The junction shows trimming of 2 bases on V and 1 base on J, plus 9 bases between the germline ends. Taken from cysteine to phenylalanine, the CDR3 has 14 residues. Only the CDR3 region is kept as DNA, spanning 42 bases read in frame from base 1. Only a few counts were recorded for this clonotype. Which antigen it targets is not known. Base qualities are not at hand, and no much larger clone is one base apart. TCR cDNA was made using 5'RACE template switching, a step that added a universal primer site and unique molecular identifiers. cDNA synthesis was primed from both the TCR alpha and TCR beta constant segments. Two PCR steps were used to amplify libraries, with sample barcodes and sequencing adapters being added in the second step. Libraries were sequenced on Illumina HiSeq 2500 (2x100 bp) or NovaSeq (2x150 bp). The source study handled its data this way. MIGEC was used to demultiplex reads and collapse the reads into UMI consensus sequences, and MiXCR was used for V(D)J alignment. Clonotypes responding to the vaccine were identified with edgeR on replicate PBMC samples, with the criteria of FDR below 0.01 and a log2 fold change above 5 up to day 15. Each bulk clonotype was labeled CD4 or CD8 based on which sequenced repertoire, CD4 or CD8, contained the clonotype at higher abundance. TCRdb reworked the public reads: Q25 trimming with fastp, MiXCR clone assembly, productive beta chains retained. Duplicate CDR3 protein sequences are folded into a single record with the most common DNA and genes. The authors' filters were not applied to this entry. The sample profile shows 200,000 to 300,000 distinct CDR3 sequences; approximately 6.3% of them were found once. Of the sample, roughly 1% falls within the top ten clones.

In light of the paper, this sample's treatment or condition label describes: live attenuated yellow fever vaccine strain. PBMCs were isolated from peripheral blood using a standard Ficoll-Paque protocol. Dynabeads CD4 and CD8 positive selection kits were used to isolate the CD4 and CD8 T-cell fractions. TriZol was used to extract RNA from bulk PBMCs, from CD4 and CD8 fractions, and from dextramer-positive and dextramer-negative fractions. This sequence was found in a man under 40 who received the YFV17D yellow fever vaccine. Here the sequenced sample was CD4+ T cells sorted from PBMCs, taken on the day of the yellow fever booster vaccination. Recombination joined TRBV3-1 with TRBJ2-7; D gene: possibly TRBD2, on 6 matching bases. The CDR3 reads CASSQRAGSYEQYF. The DNA is as follows: TGTGCCAGCAGCCAAAGGGCGGGGTCCTACGAGCAGTACTTC.